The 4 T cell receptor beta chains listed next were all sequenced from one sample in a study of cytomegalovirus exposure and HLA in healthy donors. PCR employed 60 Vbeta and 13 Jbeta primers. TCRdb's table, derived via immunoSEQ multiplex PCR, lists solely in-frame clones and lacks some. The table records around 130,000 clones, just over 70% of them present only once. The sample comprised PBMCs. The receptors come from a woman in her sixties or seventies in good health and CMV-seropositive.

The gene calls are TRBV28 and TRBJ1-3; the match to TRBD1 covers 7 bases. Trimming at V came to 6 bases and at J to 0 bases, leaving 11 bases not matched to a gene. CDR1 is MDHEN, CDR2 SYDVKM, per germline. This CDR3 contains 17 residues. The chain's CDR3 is CASRSPGQSGSGNTIYF. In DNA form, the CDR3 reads TGTGCCAGCAGATCTCCGGGACAGTCCGGCTCTGGAAACACCATATATTTT.

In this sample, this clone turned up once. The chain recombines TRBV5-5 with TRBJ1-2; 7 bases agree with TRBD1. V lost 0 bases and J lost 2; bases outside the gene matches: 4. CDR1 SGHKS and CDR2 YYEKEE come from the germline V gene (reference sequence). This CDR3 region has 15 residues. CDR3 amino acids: CASSLGGTANYGYTF. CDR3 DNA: TGTGCCAGCAGCTTGGGAGGGACAGCAAACTATGGCTACACCTTC.

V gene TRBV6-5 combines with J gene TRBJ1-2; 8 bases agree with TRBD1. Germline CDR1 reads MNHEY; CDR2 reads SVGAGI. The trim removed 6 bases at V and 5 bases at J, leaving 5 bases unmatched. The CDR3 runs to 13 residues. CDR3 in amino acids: CASSYDRGYGYTF. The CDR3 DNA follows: TGTGCCAGCAGCTACGACAGGGGTTATGGCTACACCTTC.

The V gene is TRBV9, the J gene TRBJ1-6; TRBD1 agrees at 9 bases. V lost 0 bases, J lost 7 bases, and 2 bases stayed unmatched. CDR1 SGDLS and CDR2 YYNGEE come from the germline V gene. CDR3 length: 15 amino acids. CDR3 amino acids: CASSVGGQGNSPLHF. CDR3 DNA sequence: TGTGCCAGCAGCGTAGGGGGACAGGGAAATTCACCCCTCCACTTT.